This TCR beta chain emerged from a study of cytomegalovirus exposure and HLA in healthy donors. The PCR ran on 60 Vbeta and 13 Jbeta primers. Only in-frame clones appear in the TCRdb table, and some are missing; sequencing was by immunoSEQ multiplex PCR. The table records 160,000 or so clones, around 69% of them present only once. A remark on this clone: Its specificity is not known.

Overall study findings and caveats: CMV serostatus was the sole immune exposure information available. Most TCR sequences were seen very rarely across donors, but some public TCRs occurred in many.

Germline CDR1 is MNHEY and CDR2 is SMNVEV (reference sequence). This CDR3 is built from 16 residues. The germline V and J ends were trimmed by 2 bases and 3 bases, with 11 bases remaining between them. This clonotype was obtained from a woman in her twenties or thirties in good health and CMV-seronegative. J is TRBJ1-6 and V is TRBV27, with D perhaps matching TRBD1 (6 bases). The sample was PBMCs. CDR3 sequence: CASSLGQSLYNSPLHF. CDR3 bases: TGTGCCAGCAGTTTAGGACAGAGCCTCTATAATTCACCCCTCCACTTT.